The 17 T cell receptor beta chains presented below share a single source sample, sequenced in a study of shared clonotypes between healthy human individuals. Produced via immunoSEQ multiplex PCR; TCRdb's table is partial and in-frame only. Altogether roughly 2,300,000 clones are present, 92% being singletons, with the ten largest covering roughly 0.34%. The sample comprised naive CD4+ T cells from PBMCs. Stated subset: CD45RA+ positively selected. The receptors stem from a man aged 18 to 29 in good health. Some clones in this sample may be carry-over from other donors' samples.

This chain connects TRBV28 to TRBJ2-3, with D unclear. V gave up 6 bases and J gave up 4 bases, with 11 bases separating them. Germline CDR1 is MDHEN and CDR2 is SYDVKM. CDR3 length: 13 amino acids. DNA for the CDR3: TGTGCCAGCAGAGGGTTCTCGGCAGATACGCAGTATTTT. Translation: CASRGFSADTQYF.

Remarks on this clone: Its ends do not fully match the called genes, so a read error is possible. The chain uses TRBV19 and TRBJ1-3; the D is unclear. There are 14 residues in the CDR3. Germline V CDR1 and CDR2: LNHDA, SQIVND (reference sequence). The CDR3 loop reads CASRIAGSGNTIYF. The CDR3 DNA follows: TGTGCCAGTAGAATAGCGGGCTCTGGAAACACCATATATTTT.

The V gene is TRBV5-6, the J gene TRBJ1-3, with D possibly being TRBD1 (5 bases). With 0 bases removed from V and 4 bases from J, the gap between germline ends came to 20 bases. The CDR3 spans 18 residues. Per germline, CDR1 SGHDT and CDR2 YYEEEE. CDR3 region: CASSLVRGGGPLGNTIYF. Here the CDR3 DNA reads TGTGCCAGCAGCTTGGTACGGGGCGGTGGCCCGCTCGGAAACACCATATATTTT.

This rearrangement joins TRBV5-4 to TRBJ2-3, with a weak D call TRBD2 (5 bases). V lost 3 bases to trimming and J lost 1 base, with 15 bases between them. The CDR3 covers 16 residues. Germline lookup yields CDR1 SGHNT and CDR2 YYREEE (reference sequence). This chain's CDR3 is CASSWGRAAGTDTQYF. As DNA, the CDR3 is TGTGCCAGCAGCTGGGGTAGAGCGGCGGGCACAGATACGCAGTATTTT. The variable domain in full, completed from reference TRBV5-4 and TRBJ2-3, reads ETGVTQSPTHLIKTRGQQVTLRCSSQSGHNTVSWYQQALGQGPQFIFQYYREEENGRGNFPPRFSGLQFPNYSSELNVNALELDDSALYLCASSWGRAAGTDTQYFGPGTRLTVL.

This clone was observed a few times. The V and J genes are TRBV7-2 and TRBJ2-7; D is ambiguous. Germline V CDR1 and CDR2: SGHTA, FQGNSA. Trimming left V 1 base short and J 6 bases short, with 7 bases between. CDR3 length: 12 residues. CDR3 sequence: CASSLDSGEQYF. Written as DNA, the CDR3 is TGTGCCAGCAGCTTAGACTCCGGCGAGCAGTACTTC.

V usage is TRBV28 and J usage is TRBJ1-1, with 8 bases fitting TRBD1. The germline gives CDR1 MDHEN, CDR2 SYDVKM. The J segment lost 7 bases and the V segment lost 7 bases, leaving 11 bases of the junction unmatched. The CDR3 is 14 residues long. CDR3 bases: TGTGCCAGCACACAGGGGGGGCCCGGGAGTGAAGCTTTCTTT. Translating it yields CASTQGGPGSEAFF.

The J gene is TRBJ2-7, the V gene TRBV6-5; D remains ambiguous. The CDR3 contains 13 residues. V was shortened by 7 bases and J by 2 bases, with 12 bases between the two germline ends. Germline V lookup: CDR1 MNHEY, CDR2 SVGAGI. As DNA, the CDR3 is TGTGCCAGCACTACGGCCTTAACCTACGAGCAGTACTTC. Translated, it gives CASTTALTYEQYF.

The chain has TRBV7-9 and TRBJ2-1; possibly TRBD1 or TRBD2 for D (5 bases each). The CDR3 totals 12 residues. V gave up 5 bases and J gave up 8 bases, with 10 bases separating them. Germline V gene lookup returns CDR1 SEHNR and CDR2 FQNEAQ (reference sequence). CDR3 amino acids: CASSPRGDEQFF. In DNA form, the CDR3 reads TGTGCCAGCAGCCCGAGGGGCGATGAGCAGTTCTTC.

On this clone itself: The sample contains more than one DNA sequence encoding this CDR3. The V and J genes are TRBV2 and TRBJ2-3; D remains ambiguous. Germline assignment: CDR1 SNHLY and CDR2 FYNNEI. The V end lost 5 bases, the J end lost 0 bases, and 3 bases lay between the germline ends. The CDR3 totals 12 residues. CDR3 amino acids: CASSRSTDTQYF. CDR3 in DNA: TGTGCCAGCAGTCGGAGCACAGATACGCAGTATTTT.

A single count supports this clone. The chain has TRBV28 and TRBJ2-1; TRBD2 agrees at 13 bases. This CDR3 is built from 15 residues. Germline lookup yields CDR1 MDHEN and CDR2 SYDVKM. V gave up 6 bases and J gave up 5 bases; unmatched junction bases: 4. The CDR3: CASRTGTSGNNEQFF. As DNA, the CDR3 is TGTGCCAGCAGGACCGGGACTAGCGGGAACAATGAGCAGTTCTTC.

The V call is TRBV5-5, the J call TRBJ1-2, with D perhaps TRBD1 (6 bases). Germline V gene sequence: CDR1 SGHKS, CDR2 YYEKEE (reference sequence). Trimming left V 0 bases short and J 1 base short, with 13 bases between. This CDR3 comprises 16 residues. CDR3 loop: CASSLVSGGYNYGYTF. The CDR3 region has the DNA TGTGCCAGCAGCTTGGTATCGGGGGGCTATAACTATGGCTACACCTTC. Variable domain in full (rest from reference TRBV5-5 and TRBJ1-2): DAGVTQSPTHLIKTRGQQVTLRCSPISGHKSVSWYQQVLGQGPQFIFQYYEKEERGRGNFPDRFSARQFPNYSSELNVNALLLGDSALYLCASSLVSGGYNYGYTFGSGTRLTVV.

The chain uses TRBV7-9 and TRBJ2-2; weak D call: TRBD1 (7 bases). The CDR3 spans 18 residues. From germline, CDR1 is SEHNR and CDR2 FQNEAQ (reference sequence). Trimming pared 1 base from V and 2 bases from J, leaving 17 bases between. The CDR3 is CASSLGRRGHLNTGELFF. The CDR3, as DNA: TGTGCCAGCAGCTTAGGTCGGAGGGGGCACCTTAACACCGGGGAGCTGTTTTTT.

As concerns this clone: Other nucleotide sequences from this sample produce the same CDR3. The gene calls are TRBV5-1 and TRBJ1-3; D is undetermined. Germline-derived CDR1 and CDR2 are SGHRS and YFSETQ. Trimming stripped 5 bases from V and 4 bases from J, with 7 bases between. The CDR3 sequence is 12 residues long. DNA for the CDR3: TGCGCCAGCAGTCATCCCGGAAACACCATATATTTT. This translates into CASSHPGNTIYF.

The V call is TRBV15, the J call TRBJ1-2, with D perhaps matching TRBD1 (6 bases). Germline V gene data show CDR1 as LNHNV and CDR2 as YYDKDF (reference sequence). Trimming cost V 5 bases and J 7 bases, with 17 bases left between them. The CDR3 has 14 amino acids. The CDR3: CATSRGGLGSGYTF. The CDR3, as DNA: TGTGCCACCAGCCGAGGGGGACTCGGGAGTGGCTACACCTTC. The full variable domain, completed using reference TRBV15 and TRBJ1-2, is DAMVIQNPRYQVTQFGKPVTLSCSQTLNHNVMYWYQQKSSQAPKLLFHYYDKDFNNEADTPDNFQSRRPNTSFCFLDIRSPGLGDTAMYLCATSRGGLGSGYTFGSGTRLTVV.

V gene TRBV19 combines with J gene TRBJ1-1, with 9 nucleotides matching TRBD1. V was clipped by 4 bases and J by 5 bases; unmatched bases: 5. The CDR3 covers 14 residues. From germline, CDR1 is LNHDA and CDR2 SQIVND (reference sequence). The CDR3 nucleotides are TGTGCCAGTAGTAGAGGGACAGGGTGGACTGAAGCTTTCTTT. Translation: CASSRGTGWTEAFF.

This chain links TRBV25-1 with TRBJ1-3, with D possibly matching TRBD1 (5 bases). Per the germline V gene, CDR1 is MGHDK and CDR2 is SYGVNS. CDR3 size: 14 residues. V was shortened by 1 base and J by 6 bases, with 10 bases between the two germline ends. CDR3: CASSESQGLNTIYF. The CDR3, as DNA: TGTGCCAGCAGTGAATCCCAGGGACTAAACACCATATATTTT.

A few counts support this clone. This chain links TRBV10-1 with TRBJ1-5; D may be TRBD1 (6 bases). The CDR3 is 13 amino acids. CDR1 and CDR2 (germline): WNHNN, SYGVQD (reference sequence). V was trimmed by 3 bases and J by 5 bases, leaving 8 bases between them. The CDR3: CASSEQGHQPQHF. CDR3 in DNA: TGCGCCAGCAGTGAACAGGGTCATCAGCCCCAGCATTTT.